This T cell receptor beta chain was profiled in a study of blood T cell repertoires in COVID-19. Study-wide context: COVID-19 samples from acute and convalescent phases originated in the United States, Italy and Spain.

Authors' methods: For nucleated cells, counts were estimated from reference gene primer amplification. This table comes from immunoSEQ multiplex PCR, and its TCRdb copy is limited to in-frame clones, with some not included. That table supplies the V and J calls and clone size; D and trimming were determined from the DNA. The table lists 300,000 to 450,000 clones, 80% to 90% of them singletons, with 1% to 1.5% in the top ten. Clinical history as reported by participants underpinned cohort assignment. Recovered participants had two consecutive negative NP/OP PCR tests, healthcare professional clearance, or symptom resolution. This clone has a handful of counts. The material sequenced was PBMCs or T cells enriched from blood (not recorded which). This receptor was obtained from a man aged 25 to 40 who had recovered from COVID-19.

CDR3: CASSSGQGYEQYF. The CDR3 region has the DNA TGTGCCAGCAGTTCTGGACAGGGCTACGAGCAGTACTTC. The genes are TRBV28 and TRBJ2-7; TRBD1 aligns across 8 bases. J lost 3 bases, V lost 4 bases, and 2 bases had no gene match. The CDR3 spans 13 residues. Germline V gene lookup returns CDR1 MDHEN and CDR2 SYDVKM.